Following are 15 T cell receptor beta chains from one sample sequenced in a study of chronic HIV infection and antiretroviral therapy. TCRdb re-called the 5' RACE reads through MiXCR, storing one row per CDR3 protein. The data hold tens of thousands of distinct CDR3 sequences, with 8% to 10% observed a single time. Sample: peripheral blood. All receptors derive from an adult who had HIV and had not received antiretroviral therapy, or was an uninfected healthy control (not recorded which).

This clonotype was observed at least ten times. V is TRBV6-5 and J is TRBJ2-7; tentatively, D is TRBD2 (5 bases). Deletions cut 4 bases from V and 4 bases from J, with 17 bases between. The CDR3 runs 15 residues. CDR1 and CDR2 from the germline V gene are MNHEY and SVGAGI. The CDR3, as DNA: TGTGCCAGCAGTTCCAGCGGCCAACCTTGGTACGAGCAGTACTTC. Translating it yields CASSSSGQPWYEQYF.

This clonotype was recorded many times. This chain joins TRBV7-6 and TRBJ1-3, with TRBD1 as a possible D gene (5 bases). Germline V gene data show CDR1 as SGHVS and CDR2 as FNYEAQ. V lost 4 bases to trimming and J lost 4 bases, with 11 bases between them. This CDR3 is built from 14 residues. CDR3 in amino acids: CASSSRDGGNTIYF. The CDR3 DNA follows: TGTGCCAGCAGCTCCCGGGACGGCGGAAACACCATATATTTT. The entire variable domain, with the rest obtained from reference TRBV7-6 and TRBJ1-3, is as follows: GAGVSQSPRYKVTKRGQDVALRCDPISGHVSLYWYRQALGQGPEFLTYFNYEAQQDKSGLPNDRFSAERPEGSISTLTIQRTEQRDSAMYRCASSSRDGGNTIYFGEGSWLTVV.

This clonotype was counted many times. The CDR3 DNA is TGCAGTGCCGGATCGGCGGGGAGCTACGAGCAGTACTTC. This sequence encodes CSAGSAGSYEQYF. V is TRBV20-1 and J is TRBJ2-7; TRBD2 is a possible D gene (6 bases). This CDR3 has 13 residues. Trimming took 6 bases from V and 3 from J, leaving 15 bases between them. CDR1 and CDR2 (germline): DFQATT, SNEGSKA (reference sequence).

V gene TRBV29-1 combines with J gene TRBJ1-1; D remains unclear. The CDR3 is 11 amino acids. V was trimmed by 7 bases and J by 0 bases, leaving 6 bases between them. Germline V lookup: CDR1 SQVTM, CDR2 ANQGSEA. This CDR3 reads CSGSMNTEAFF. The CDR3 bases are TGCAGCGGCTCGATGAACACTGAAGCTTTCTTT.

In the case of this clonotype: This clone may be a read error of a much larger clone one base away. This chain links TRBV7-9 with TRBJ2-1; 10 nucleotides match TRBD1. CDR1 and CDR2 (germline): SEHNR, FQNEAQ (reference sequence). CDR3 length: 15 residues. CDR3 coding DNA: TGTGCCAGCAGCACACCGGGACAGGGGTACAATGAGCAGCTCTTC. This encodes CASSTPGQGYNEQLF.

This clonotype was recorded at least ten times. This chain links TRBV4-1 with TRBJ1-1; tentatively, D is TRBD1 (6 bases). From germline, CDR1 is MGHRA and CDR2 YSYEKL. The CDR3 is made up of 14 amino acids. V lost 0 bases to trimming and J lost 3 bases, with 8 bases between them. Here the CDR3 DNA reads TGCGCCAGCAGCCAAGAAAGGGGGTACACTGAAGCTTTCTTT. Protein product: CASSQERGYTEAFF.

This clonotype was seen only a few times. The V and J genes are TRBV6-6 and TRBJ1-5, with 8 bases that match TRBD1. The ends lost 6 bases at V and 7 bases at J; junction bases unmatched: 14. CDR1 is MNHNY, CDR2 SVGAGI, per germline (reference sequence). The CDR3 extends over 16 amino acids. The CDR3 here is CASSPGQGGVRQPQHF. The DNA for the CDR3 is TGTGCCAGCAGCCCCGGACAGGGCGGGGTTAGGCAGCCCCAGCATTTT.

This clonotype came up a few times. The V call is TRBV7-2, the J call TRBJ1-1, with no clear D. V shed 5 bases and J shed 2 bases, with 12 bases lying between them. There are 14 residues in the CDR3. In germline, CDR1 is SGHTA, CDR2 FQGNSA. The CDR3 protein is CASSPFLGNTEAFF. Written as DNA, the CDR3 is TGTGCCAGCAGCCCCTTTCTTGGTAACACTGAAGCTTTCTTT.

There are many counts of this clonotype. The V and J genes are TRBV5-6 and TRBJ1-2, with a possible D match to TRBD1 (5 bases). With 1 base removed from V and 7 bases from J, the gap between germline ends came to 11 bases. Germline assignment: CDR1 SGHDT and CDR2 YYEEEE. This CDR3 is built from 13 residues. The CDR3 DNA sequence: TGTGCCAGCAGCTTGCGTCAGGGAGGTGGCTACACCTTC. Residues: CASSLRQGGGYTF.

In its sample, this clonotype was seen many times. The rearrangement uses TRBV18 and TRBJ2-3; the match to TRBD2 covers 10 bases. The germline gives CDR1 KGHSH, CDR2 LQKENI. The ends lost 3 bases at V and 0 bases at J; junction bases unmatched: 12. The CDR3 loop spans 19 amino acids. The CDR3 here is CASSPASGSPFSSTDTQYF. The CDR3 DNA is TGTGCCAGCTCACCGGCTAGCGGGAGCCCCTTCTCTAGCACAGATACGCAGTATTTT.

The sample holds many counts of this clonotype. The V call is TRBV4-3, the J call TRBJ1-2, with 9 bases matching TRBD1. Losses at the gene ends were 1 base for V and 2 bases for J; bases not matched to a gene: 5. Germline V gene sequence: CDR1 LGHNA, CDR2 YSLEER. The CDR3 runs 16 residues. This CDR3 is CASSQVRDRVNYGYTF. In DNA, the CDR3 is TGCGCCAGCAGCCAAGTTCGGGACAGGGTGAACTATGGCTACACCTTC.

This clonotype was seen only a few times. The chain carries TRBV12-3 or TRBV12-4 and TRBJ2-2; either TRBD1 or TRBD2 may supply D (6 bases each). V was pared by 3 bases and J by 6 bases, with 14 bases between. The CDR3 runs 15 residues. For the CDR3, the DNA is TGTGCCAGCAGTTTTGGGGGGCCCTGGTCCGGGGAGCTGTTTTTT. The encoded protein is CASSFGGPWSGELFF.

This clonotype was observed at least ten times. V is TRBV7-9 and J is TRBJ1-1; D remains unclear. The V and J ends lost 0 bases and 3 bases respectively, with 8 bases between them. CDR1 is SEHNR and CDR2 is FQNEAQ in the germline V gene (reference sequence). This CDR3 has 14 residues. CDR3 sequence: CASSLAGRDTEAFF. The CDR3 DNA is TGTGCCAGCAGCTTAGCAGGGAGGGACACTGAAGCTTTCTTT.

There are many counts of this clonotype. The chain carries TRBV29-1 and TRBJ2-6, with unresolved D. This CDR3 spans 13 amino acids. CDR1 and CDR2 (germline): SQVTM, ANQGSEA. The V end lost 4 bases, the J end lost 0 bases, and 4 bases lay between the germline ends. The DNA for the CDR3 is TGCAGCGTTGCACCCTCTGGGGCCAACGTCCTGACTTTC. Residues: CSVAPSGANVLTF.

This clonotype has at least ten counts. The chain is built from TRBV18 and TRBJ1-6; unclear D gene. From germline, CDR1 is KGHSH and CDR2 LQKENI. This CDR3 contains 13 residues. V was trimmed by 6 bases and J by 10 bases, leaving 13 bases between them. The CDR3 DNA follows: TGTGCCAGCTCTCCTGACCGGCAGTCACCCCTCCACTTT. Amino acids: CASSPDRQSPLHF.